A single sample is the source of the 13 T cell receptor beta chains below, sequenced in a study of Ad26.COV2.S vaccination and SARS-CoV-2 variants (TCRdb year 2021). The sample's treatment or condition label, decoded: over 15 received Ad26.COV2.S at low or high dose, single or two shots; a few received placebo; per-sample allocation not given. Repertoires of vaccine and placebo recipients were sequenced from samples collected on day 63 after the first injection. Library creation used the immunoSEQ multiplex PCR assay. TCRdb took over this immuneACCESS table, retaining in-frame rearrangements with V and J assigned. Such tables are incomplete; in checked studies, under half of the missing clones stem from an unresolved V gene, and the remainder is unexplained. The sample has about 400,000 clones on record, approximately 91% of them singletons. Jointly, the top ten make up around 2% of the sample.

This material consisted of peripheral blood, taken in a trial of Ad26.COV2.S vaccine versus placebo. These receptor sequences come from a person between 18 and 60 years old who received the Ad26.COV2.S COVID-19 vaccine or a placebo.

The rearrangement uses TRBV27 and TRBJ1-6; no reliable D call. V was clipped by 7 bases and J by 0 bases, with 7 bases between them. Germline V gene data show CDR1 as MNHEY and CDR2 as SMNVEV (reference sequence). The CDR3 length is 14 residues. The CDR3 DNA follows: TGTGCCAGCACCTGGGACTCCTATAATTCACCCCTCCACTTT. It codes for CASTWDSYNSPLHF.

The V call is TRBV28, the J call TRBJ1-1; no clear D gene. The CDR3 length is 13 residues. Germline-derived CDR1 and CDR2 are MDHEN and SYDVKM. Trimming shortened V by 2 bases and J by 5 bases, and 9 bases separated the two germline ends. The CDR3 nucleotides are TGTGCCAGCAGTTTAGTGGGTTGGACTGAAGCTTTCTTT. It encodes CASSLVGWTEAFF.

This chain links TRBV5-4 with TRBJ2-1; TRBD2 aligns across 13 bases. CDR1 and CDR2 from the germline V gene are SGHNT and YYREEE (reference sequence). This CDR3 contains 16 residues. J lost 6 bases, V lost 3 bases, and 6 bases had no gene match. As DNA, the CDR3 is TGTGCCAGCAGCTCCCATGGACTAGCGGGAGCCAATGAGCAGTTCTTC. This gives the protein CASSSHGLAGANEQFF.

In its sample, this clone was seen once. The chain recombines TRBV4-3 with TRBJ2-1; 9 bases are shared with TRBD1. Losses at the gene ends were 4 bases for V and 3 bases for J; bases not matched to a gene: 10. Germline-derived CDR1 and CDR2 are LGHNA and YSLEER. The CDR3 is made up of 17 amino acids. The CDR3 here is CASSRFHRGRHYNEQFF. Written as DNA, the CDR3 is TGCGCCAGCAGCCGATTCCACAGGGGGCGACACTACAATGAGCAGTTCTTC.

As concerns this clone: The sample holds other DNA sequences that translate to the same CDR3. The V and J genes are TRBV5-1 and TRBJ2-5; no reliable D call. This CDR3 region has 13 residues. CDR1 and CDR2 (germline): SGHRS, YFSETQ. Trimming took 5 bases from V and 2 from J, leaving 10 bases between them. The CDR3 sequence: CASSLVRQETQYF. CDR3 in DNA: TGCGCCAGCAGTCTTGTCAGACAAGAGACCCAGTACTTC.

The J gene is TRBJ2-5, the V gene TRBV9; TRBD2 agrees at 9 bases. This CDR3 region has 15 residues. Losses at the gene ends were 4 bases for V and 4 bases for J; bases not matched to a gene: 8. The V gene's germline CDR1 is SGDLS and CDR2 YYNGEE. The CDR3 sequence: CASSPAGGLRETQYF. The CDR3 coding sequence is TGTGCCAGCAGCCCAGCGGGGGGTCTGAGAGAGACCCAGTACTTC.

V gene TRBV25-1 combines with J gene TRBJ2-7, with D unclear. Germline CDR1 and CDR2: MGHDK and SYGVNS. V was clipped by 2 bases and J by 5 bases, with 10 bases between them. The CDR3 has 13 amino acids. DNA for the CDR3: TGTGCCAGCAGTGAACCCGGGCGTGACGAGCAGTACTTC. Its protein is CASSEPGRDEQYF.

The rearrangement joins TRBV6-5 to TRBJ2-1; 8 nucleotides align to TRBD2. CDR1 is MNHEY and CDR2 is SVGAGI in the germline V gene. The CDR3 loop spans 16 amino acids. The J segment lost 2 bases and the V segment lost 4 bases, leaving 7 bases of the junction unmatched. The CDR3 here is CASSSPGGKAYNEQFF. CDR3 sequence (DNA): TGTGCCAGCAGTTCCCCGGGGGGGAAGGCCTACAATGAGCAGTTCTTC.

V and J are TRBV7-9 and TRBJ1-1, with D tentatively TRBD1 (6 bases). The CDR3 has 14 residues. Germline lookup yields CDR1 SEHNR and CDR2 FQNEAQ (reference sequence). With 5 bases removed from V and 9 bases from J, the gap between germline ends came to 19 bases. The CDR3 loop is CASSAGAGKGKAFF. CDR3 nucleotides: TGTGCCAGCAGCGCGGGGGCCGGGAAAGGGAAAGCTTTCTTT. The full variable domain, in which reference TRBV7-9 and TRBJ1-1 provide the parts outside the CDR3, is DTGVSQNPRHKITKRGQNVTFRCDPISEHNRLYWYRQTLGQGPEFLTYFQNEAQLEKSRLLSDRFSAERPKGSFSTLEIQRTEQGDSAMYLCASSAGAGKGKAFFGQGTRLTVV.

V gene TRBV6-6 combines with J gene TRBJ1-2; no clear D. The germline V gene encodes CDR1 MNHNY and CDR2 SVGAGI (reference sequence). V was pared by 6 bases and J by 4 bases, with 12 bases between. The CDR3 has 13 residues. The CDR3 region is CASSHGGPYGYTF. DNA of the CDR3: TGTGCCAGCAGCCACGGCGGACCCTATGGCTACACCTTC.

J is TRBJ1-4 and V is TRBV3-1 (or the pseudogene TRBV3-2); D gene ambiguous. Germline V gives CDR1 LGHDT, CDR2 YNNKEL (reference sequence). V lost 4 bases and J lost 7, with 10 bases in between. The CDR3 is made up of 13 amino acids. CDR3 nucleotide sequence: TGTGCCAGCAGCCTCGGCTGGGGTGAAAAACTGTTTTTT. Translation gives CASSLGWGEKLFF.

The rearrangement links TRBV6-2 or TRBV6-3 to TRBJ2-1, with TRBD2 matching over 11 bases. Germline CDR1 and CDR2: MNHEY and SVGEGT. Trimming cost V 3 bases and J 5 bases; bases outside gene matches: 6. CDR3 length equals 16 residues. CDR3 sequence: CASSYLGTSGNNEQFF. CDR3 bases: TGTGCCAGCAGTTATCTAGGGACTAGCGGCAACAATGAGCAGTTCTTC.

The V gene is TRBV6-2 or TRBV6-3, the J gene TRBJ2-2, with D possibly being TRBD2 (6 bases). Germline CDR1 MNHEY, CDR2 SVGEGT. V was shortened by 6 bases and J by 3 bases, with 11 bases between the two germline ends. CDR3 length: 14 residues. The CDR3 DNA follows: TGTGCCAGCAGCCTGCGGAGGGACACCGGGGAGCTGTTTTTT. Translated: CASSLRRDTGELFF.